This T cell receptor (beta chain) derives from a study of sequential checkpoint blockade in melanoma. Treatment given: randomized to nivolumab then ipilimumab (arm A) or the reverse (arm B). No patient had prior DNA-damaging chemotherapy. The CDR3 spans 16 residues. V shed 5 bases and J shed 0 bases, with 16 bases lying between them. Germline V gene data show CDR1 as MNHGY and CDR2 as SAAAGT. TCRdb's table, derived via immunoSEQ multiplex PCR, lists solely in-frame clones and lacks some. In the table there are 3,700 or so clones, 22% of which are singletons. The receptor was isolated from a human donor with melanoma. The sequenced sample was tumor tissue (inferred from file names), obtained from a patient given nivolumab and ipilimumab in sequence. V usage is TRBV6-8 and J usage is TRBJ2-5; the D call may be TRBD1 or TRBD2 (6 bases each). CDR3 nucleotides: TGTGCCAGCAGTGATTGGGCGGGACACAACCAAGAGACCCAGTACTTC. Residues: CASSDWAGHNQETQYF.